This TCR beta chain was documented in a study of T cell changes during pregnancy in multiple sclerosis. TCRdb's table, derived via immunoSEQ multiplex PCR, lists solely in-frame clones and lacks some. The sample lists about 70,000 clones, 94% occurring once. The specimen was peripheral blood, collected in the third trimester of pregnancy. The TCR sequence derives from a female donor with multiple sclerosis, enrolled in a pregnancy study.

CDR3 sequence (DNA): TGTGCCAGTAGTATCAGGGACAGAGATGAAAAACTGTTTTTT. This codes for CASSIRDRDEKLFF. V and J are TRBV19 and TRBJ1-4; 7 bases agree with TRBD1. Per the germline V gene, CDR1 is LNHDA and CDR2 is SQIVND (reference sequence). The CDR3 covers 14 residues. Trimming at V came to 3 bases and at J to 6 bases, leaving 4 bases not matched to a gene.